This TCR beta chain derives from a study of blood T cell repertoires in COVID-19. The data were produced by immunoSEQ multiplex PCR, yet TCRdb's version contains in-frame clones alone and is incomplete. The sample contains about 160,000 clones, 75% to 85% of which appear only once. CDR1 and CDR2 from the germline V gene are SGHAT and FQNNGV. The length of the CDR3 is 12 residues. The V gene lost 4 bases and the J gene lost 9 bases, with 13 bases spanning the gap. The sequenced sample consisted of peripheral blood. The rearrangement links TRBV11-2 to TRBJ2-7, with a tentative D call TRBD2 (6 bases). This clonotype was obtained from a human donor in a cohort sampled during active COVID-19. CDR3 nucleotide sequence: TGTGCCAGCAGCTCCGGACTGGGAGGGCAGTACTTC. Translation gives CASSSGLGGQYF.